The sequence of this T cell receptor (beta chain) was determined in a study of blood T cell repertoires in COVID-19. Overall study: Material from acute and convalescent COVID-19 was sourced from the United States, Italy and Spain.

Trimming shortened V by 3 bases and J by 6 bases, and 15 bases separated the two germline ends. The CDR3 has 15 residues. CDR1 and CDR2 (germline): LNHDA, SQIVND (reference sequence). Measured with immunoSEQ multiplex PCR; TCRdb has only the in-frame clones, and not every one. The sample shows approximately 120,000 clones, about four fifths of them seen only once. The genes are TRBV19 and TRBJ2-4; a possible D gene is TRBD1 (6 bases). This clonotype was sampled from a young man with COVID-19, enrolled during active disease. Sample: peripheral blood. For the CDR3, the DNA is TGTGCCAGTAGTATGTTGGGCAGGGGTGGAAACATTCAGTACTTC. Translated: CASSMLGRGGNIQYF. The full variable domain, its missing parts supplied by reference TRBV19 and TRBJ2-4, is DGGITQSPKYLFRKEGQNVTLSCEQNLNHDAMYWYRQDPGQGLRLIYYSQIVNDFQKGDIAEGYSVSREKKESFPLTVTSAQKNPTAFYLCASSMLGRGGNIQYFGAGTRLSVL.